The present T cell receptor beta chain was sequenced within a study of T cells in Graves' hyperthyroidism and ophthalmopathy. Points from the study as a whole: A model of 13 V-J features distinguished ophthalmopathy from stable hyperthyroidism.

This clonotype has at least ten counts. What it binds is unknown. What was amplified from RNA transcripts were TCR beta CDR3 regions. The primer set for the first-round RT-PCR of the TCR CDR3 was HTBI. In TCRdb, the multiplex PCR reads were re-called with MiXCR into one record per CDR3 protein. The sample consists of 300,000 to 400,000 distinct CDR3 sequences, roughly 21% of them appearing once. The CDR3 contains 15 residues. Germline trimming cut 0 bases from V and 10 bases from J; bases unmatched to any gene: 3. Germline lookup yields CDR1 MNHEY and CDR2 SVGAGI. Graves' hyperthyroidism without ophthalmopathy progression within 18 months was termed stable. Uncontrolled infections, other autoimmune diseases, pregnancy or lactation led to exclusion of patients.

Source material: blood. The receptor comes from a woman between 45 and 65 years old with Graves' hyperthyroidism. The chain couples TRBV6-5 to TRBJ1-6, with 10 bases matching TRBD1. The CDR3 region has the DNA TGTGCCAGCAGTTACTCAAGGGACAGGGGATCACCCCTCCACTTT. Protein product: CASSYSRDRGSPLHF.